This section outlines one TCR beta chain sequence together with its context. This sample is drawn from a study of primary melanoma T cells and metastatic recurrence. Study-wide background: Primary melanomas here were stage T2 to T4, over 1 mm thick.

TCRdb's table, derived via immunoSEQ multiplex PCR, lists solely in-frame clones and lacks some. The data show about 300 clones, 88% seen once. The source of this sequence is a human donor with melanoma. The sequenced sample consisted of melanoma tumor tissue.

The CDR3 protein is CASSLGGQPNEKLFF. For the CDR3, the DNA is TGCGCCAGCAGCTTGGGAGGGCAACCTAATGAAAAACTGTTTTTT. The chain couples TRBV5-1 to TRBJ1-4; D is unresolved. Germline CDR1 reads SGHRS; CDR2 reads YFSETQ. The V end was cut by 0 bases, the J end by 3 bases, with 9 bases between. The CDR3 is made up of 15 amino acids.